The 21 T cell receptor beta chains given below trace back to one sample, sequenced in a study of T cell changes during pregnancy in multiple sclerosis. The table came from immunoSEQ multiplex PCR; TCRdb's copy has only in-frame clones and leaves some out. The sample holds some 37,000 clones, almost 95% seen once. The specimen comprised CD4+ T cells from peripheral blood mononuclear cells, sampled before pregnancy. These receptors all come from a female donor with multiple sclerosis, enrolled in a pregnancy study.

The chain recombines TRBV19 with TRBJ1-1, with TRBD1 as a possible D gene (6 bases). CDR1 is LNHDA, CDR2 SQIVND, per germline (reference sequence). Trimming shortened V by 1 base and J by 2 bases, and 11 bases separated the two germline ends. There are 15 residues in the CDR3. CDR3 sequence reads: CASSIAGARNTEAFF. CDR3 nucleotide sequence: TGTGCCAGTAGTATAGCAGGGGCCCGCAACACTGAAGCTTTCTTT.

This chain joins TRBV19 and TRBJ1-3; D perhaps matches TRBD1 (5 bases). Trimming took off 7 bases at V and 1 base at J, with 14 bases between the two ends. Per the germline V gene, CDR1 is LNHDA and CDR2 is SQIVND (reference sequence). The CDR3 extends over 15 amino acids. Here the CDR3 DNA reads TGTGCCAGTACTTGGCAGGGAGGATCTGGAAACACCATATATTTT. It translates to CASTWQGGSGNTIYF.

This clone is a singleton in its sample. This rearrangement joins TRBV9 to TRBJ2-4; weak D call: TRBD2 (5 bases). Germline values: CDR1 SGDLS, CDR2 YYNGEE. V was trimmed by 3 bases and J by 6 bases, leaving 10 bases between them. The CDR3 spans 13 residues. The CDR3 region is CASSADLANIQYF. DNA for the CDR3: TGTGCCAGCAGCGCAGATCTAGCAAACATTCAGTACTTC.

J is TRBJ2-4 and V is TRBV7-8; D is ambiguous. Germline CDR1 and CDR2: SGHVS and FQNEAQ. The germline V and J ends were trimmed by 2 bases and 5 bases, with 10 bases remaining between them. This CDR3 spans 14 amino acids. This chain's CDR3 is CASSLNSPQNIQYF. In nucleotides, the CDR3 is TGTGCCAGCAGCTTAAATAGCCCCCAAAACATTCAGTACTTC.

This chain connects TRBV28 to TRBJ2-2, with TRBD1 matching 9 bases. Germline trimming cut 7 bases from V and 6 bases from J; bases unmatched to any gene: 6. The length of the CDR3 is 14 residues. Germline loops: CDR1 MDHEN, CDR2 SYDVKM. The DNA of the CDR3 is TGTGCCAGCAAGGGGACAGGGCCTCCCGGGGAGCTGTTTTTT. Translating it yields CASKGTGPPGELFF.

This chain joins TRBV4-3 and TRBJ2-1; 8 bases agree with TRBD1. J gave up 1 base and V 0 bases, and 5 bases lay outside the gene matches. The length of the CDR3 is 17 residues. Germline CDR1 and CDR2: LGHNA and YSLEER. The CDR3 protein is CASSQDAGGSSYNEQFF. The CDR3 nucleotides are TGCGCCAGCAGCCAAGATGCAGGGGGCAGTTCCTACAATGAGCAGTTCTTC.

CDR3 nucleotide sequence: TGCAGCGTTGATGCCCAGGGCTATGGCTACACCTTC. It specifies CSVDAQGYGYTF. V and J are TRBV29-1 and TRBJ1-2, with D perhaps matching TRBD1 (5 bases). Germline values: CDR1 SQVTM, CDR2 ANQGSEA. Trimming took off 3 bases at V and 4 bases at J, with 9 bases between the two ends. The CDR3 is 12 residues long.

The genes are TRBV12-5 and TRBJ2-1; TRBD1 agrees at 9 bases. This CDR3 is built from 16 residues. Trimming cost V 6 bases and J 9 bases; bases outside gene matches: 15. Germline values: CDR1 LGHNT, CDR2 FRNRAP. The CDR3 sequence is CASGTLPGTGSTEQFF. In DNA form, the CDR3 reads TGTGCTAGTGGAACCCTCCCCGGGACAGGGTCCACTGAGCAGTTCTTC. The full variable domain, with the rest looked up from reference TRBV12-5 and TRBJ2-1, is DARVTQTPRHKVTEMGQEVTMRCQPILGHNTVFWYRQTMMQGLELLAYFRNRAPLDDSGMPKDRFSAEMPDATLATLKIQPSEPRDSAVYFCASGTLPGTGSTEQFFGPGTRLTVL.

The chain uses TRBV7-8 and TRBJ1-5; 11 nucleotides line up with TRBD1. The V gene end was trimmed by 5 bases and the J gene end by 7 bases; junction bases not matched to a gene: 7. The CDR3 is made up of 15 amino acids. CDR1 and CDR2 (germline): SGHVS, FQNEAQ. The CDR3: CASSGPGQGGQPQHF. The CDR3 region has the DNA TGTGCCAGCAGCGGCCCGGGACAGGGGGGCCAGCCCCAGCATTTT.

The chain combines TRBV5-1 with TRBJ2-1, with 10 bases matching TRBD1. The CDR3 spans 17 residues. Unmatched junction bases numbered 10, after V lost 4 bases and J lost 3 bases. Per germline, CDR1 SGHRS and CDR2 YFSETQ. The DNA for the CDR3 is TGCGCCAGCAGCCCAAACTTGGGACAGGGGATCTACAATGAGCAGTTCTTC. It yields the protein CASSPNLGQGIYNEQFF.

This rearrangement joins TRBV2 to TRBJ2-5; D is perhaps TRBD2 (5 bases). This CDR3 spans 14 amino acids. The V gene lost 6 bases and the J gene lost 2 bases, with 13 bases spanning the gap. Per germline, CDR1 SNHLY and CDR2 FYNNEI. The CDR3 DNA is TGTGCCAGCAGCGCTAGGAGGAAACAAGAGACCCAGTACTTC. Translated: CASSARRKQETQYF.

This CDR3 reads CASRSRQGGSEKLFF. Written as DNA, the CDR3 is TGTGCCAGCAGATCCCGACAGGGAGGCTCCGAAAAACTGTTTTTT. The chain joins TRBV27 to TRBJ1-4; 7 bases map to TRBD1. Germline trimming cut 6 bases from V and 8 bases from J; bases unmatched to any gene: 12. Germline V gives CDR1 MNHEY, CDR2 SMNVEV (reference sequence). There are 15 residues in the CDR3.

This chain uses TRBV6-1 with TRBJ1-2, with a possible D match to TRBD1 (6 bases). The CDR3 is 15 amino acids. The germline gives CDR1 MNHNS, CDR2 SASEGT. Trimming took 4 bases from V and 1 from J, leaving 13 bases between them. CDR3 coding DNA: TGTGCCAGCAGTGTGACAGGATATTATAACTATGGCTACACCTTC. Translated: CASSVTGYYNYGYTF.

The chain joins TRBV5-1 to TRBJ1-1; 7 positions agree with TRBD1. After removal of 2 bases from V and 4 bases from J, the junction contained 5 bases not matched to a gene. CDR3 size: 14 residues. Germline V gives CDR1 SGHRS, CDR2 YFSETQ. The CDR3 nucleotides are TGCGCCAGCAGCTTAGGGGGCGCAAGCACTGAAGCTTTCTTT. It encodes CASSLGGASTEAFF.

This clone was detected only once. The chain has TRBV19 and TRBJ2-5; the D gene is possibly TRBD2 (5 bases). V was clipped by 3 bases and J by 2 bases, with 7 bases between them. The CDR3 spans 13 residues. Looked up from germline, CDR1 is LNHDA and CDR2 is SQIVND (reference sequence). The CDR3: CASSIGVQETQYF. The DNA of the CDR3 is TGTGCCAGTAGTATCGGGGTTCAAGAGACCCAGTACTTC. Full variable domain (remainder filled in from reference TRBV19 and TRBJ2-5): DGGITQSPKYLFRKEGQNVTLSCEQNLNHDAMYWYRQDPGQGLRLIYYSQIVNDFQKGDIAEGYSVSREKKESFPLTVTSAQKNPTAFYLCASSIGVQETQYFGPGTRLLVL.

The genes are TRBV7-9 and TRBJ2-1; possible D gene TRBD2, 6 bases. CDR3 size: 14 residues. The V and J ends lost 4 bases and 6 bases respectively, with 13 bases between them. Germline assignment: CDR1 SEHNR and CDR2 FQNEAQ (reference sequence). This chain's CDR3 is CASSWAGLPNEQFF. CDR3 nucleotides: TGTGCCAGCAGCTGGGCGGGACTCCCCAATGAGCAGTTCTTC.

The chain couples TRBV10-3 to TRBJ2-5; 8 bases map to TRBD2. CDR1 and CDR2 (germline): ENHRY, SYGVKD. This CDR3 has 16 amino acids. Losses at the gene ends were 5 bases for V and 2 bases for J; bases not matched to a gene: 10. The chain's CDR3 is CAISFSSGSAQETQYF. CDR3 nucleotide sequence: TGTGCCATCAGTTTTTCGAGCGGGAGCGCACAAGAGACCCAGTACTTC.

The rearrangement uses TRBV18 and TRBJ1-2, with D perhaps matching TRBD1 (5 bases). Germline-derived CDR1 and CDR2 are KGHSH and LQKENI. The CDR3 is made up of 16 amino acids. The V end was cut by 0 bases, the J end by 5 bases, with 16 bases between. The CDR3 here is CASSPPSQSGGYGYTF. In DNA form, the CDR3 reads TGTGCCAGCTCACCACCCTCCCAATCGGGGGGTTATGGCTACACCTTC. Full variable domain (missing parts from reference TRBV18 and TRBJ1-2): NAGVMQNPRHLVRRRGQEARLRCSPMKGHSHVYWYRQLPEEGLKFMVYLQKENIIDESGMPKERFSAEFPKEGPSILRIQQVVRGDSAAYFCASSPPSQSGGYGYTFGSGTRLTVV.

The chain recombines TRBV6-1 with TRBJ1-5; D not resolved. Trimming took 6 bases from V and 6 from J, leaving 12 bases between them. Germline CDR1 reads MNHNS; CDR2 reads SASEGT. The CDR3 runs 13 residues. The CDR3 reads CASRGGKGQPQHF. Here the CDR3 DNA reads TGTGCCAGCAGGGGAGGTAAGGGTCAGCCCCAGCATTTT.

V and J are TRBV5-5 and TRBJ2-1; D is unclear. The germline V and J ends were trimmed by 3 bases and 0 bases, with 13 bases remaining between them. The germline V gene has CDR1 SGHKS and CDR2 YYEKEE (reference sequence). This CDR3 has 16 residues. The CDR3 protein is CASSSSATISYNEQFF. The CDR3 nucleotides are TGTGCCAGCAGCTCGTCGGCGACAATCTCCTACAATGAGCAGTTCTTC.

The rearrangement links TRBV6-6 to TRBJ2-7; unclear D gene. The CDR3 loop spans 12 amino acids. V lost 2 bases and J 4 bases, leaving 6 bases between the germline ends. CDR1 is MNHNY, CDR2 SVGAGI, per germline (reference sequence). The CDR3 DNA reads as TGTGCCAGCAGTTACCTGGAGTACGAGCAGTACTTC. As protein: CASSYLEYEQYF.